A single sample is the source of the 9 T cell receptor beta chains below, sequenced in a study of shared clonotypes between healthy human individuals. Using immunoSEQ multiplex PCR, the repertoire was profiled, and TCRdb retains in-frame clones only, with some absent. The sample gives roughly 2.5 million clones, just over 90% of which show up once; around 0.14% is in the top ten. Material: naive CD4+ T cells sorted from blood. Subset here: CD45RA+ positively selected. Receptor source: a man aged 18 to 30 in good health.

This clone appeared a single time. The chain uses TRBV27 and TRBJ2-7; 13 bases fit TRBD2. Germline CDR1 and CDR2: MNHEY and SMNVEV (reference sequence). There are 16 residues in the CDR3. The trim removed 7 bases at V and 0 bases at J, leaving 6 bases unmatched. CDR3 DNA: TGTGCCAGCACTCCCGGGACTAGCGGGGCCTCCTACGAGCAGTACTTC. As protein: CASTPGTSGASYEQYF.

The V gene is TRBV5-4, the J gene TRBJ1-2, with 7 nucleotides matching TRBD1. The CDR3 covers 16 residues. Germline trimming cut 0 bases from V and 4 bases from J; bases unmatched to any gene: 9. The germline CDR1 and CDR2 sequences are SGHNT and YYREEE (reference sequence). CDR3 residues: CASSLVNDRATYGYTF. The DNA for the CDR3 is TGTGCCAGCAGCTTGGTTAATGACAGGGCGACCTATGGCTACACCTTC.

The rearrangement links TRBV13 to TRBJ2-7; D may correspond to TRBD1 or TRBD2 (6 bases each). The CDR3 sequence is 15 residues long. Germline V CDR1 and CDR2: PRHDT, FYEKMQ (reference sequence). V lost 2 bases to trimming and J lost 3 bases, with 14 bases between them. CDR3 coding DNA: TGTGCCAGCAGCTTAAGGGGGGCCCCGGTCTACGAGCAGTACTTC. This encodes CASSLRGAPVYEQYF. Combining the CDR3 with reference TRBV13 and TRBJ2-7 gives the whole variable domain AAGVIQSPRHLIKEKRETATLKCYPIPRHDTVYWYQQGPGQDPQFLISFYEKMQSDKGSIPDRFSAQQFSDYHSELNMSSLELGDSALYFCASSLRGAPVYEQYFGPGTRLTVT.

V and J are TRBV15 and TRBJ1-5, with D perhaps TRBD1 (5 bases). In germline, CDR1 is LNHNV, CDR2 YYDKDF (reference sequence). V gave up 1 base and J gave up 3 bases, with 13 bases separating them. There are 16 residues in the CDR3. CDR3 DNA: TGTGCCACCAGCAGAGCGACGGACACGAACAATCAGCCCCAGCATTTT. Encoded protein: CATSRATDTNNQPQHF.

The chain joins TRBV5-1 to TRBJ1-2, with 9 bases identical to TRBD1. CDR3 length: 16 residues. The germline V gene has CDR1 SGHRS and CDR2 YFSETQ. With V trimmed by 6 bases and J by 4 bases, 13 bases remained unmatched. This CDR3 reads CASKLSGTGYVYGYTF. The CDR3, as DNA: TGCGCCAGCAAGTTATCGGGGACAGGGTACGTCTATGGCTACACCTTC.

This sequence joins TRBV7-9 and TRBJ1-1; D not certain. Germline V CDR1 and CDR2: SEHNR, FQNEAQ (reference sequence). Trimming removed 1 base from V and 5 bases from J, with 11 bases in between. The CDR3 extends over 14 amino acids. The CDR3 protein is CASSLGAARTEAFF. The CDR3 DNA sequence: TGTGCCAGCAGCTTAGGGGCAGCCCGGACTGAAGCTTTCTTT.

This clone was seen a handful of times. Other DNA sequences in this sample translate to the same CDR3. The chain uses TRBV15 and TRBJ1-5; D call uncertain. CDR3 length: 12 amino acids. CDR1 is LNHNV and CDR2 is YYDKDF in the germline V gene (reference sequence). V was pared by 0 bases and J by 6 bases, with 3 bases between. In DNA form, the CDR3 reads TGTGCCACCAGCAGAGATGGTCAGCCCCAGCATTTT. This encodes CATSRDGQPQHF.

The V and J genes are TRBV6-5 and TRBJ1-2; the match to TRBD1 covers 7 bases. Germline assignment: CDR1 MNHEY and CDR2 SVGAGI. The CDR3 covers 15 residues. With 5 bases clipped from V and 4 bases from J, the junction kept 10 bases outside the gene matches. CDR3 in DNA: TGTGCCAGCAGTCCGGACAGGCCTCAGGGCTATGGCTACACCTTC. It encodes CASSPDRPQGYGYTF.

V and J are TRBV18 and TRBJ2-5; 8 nucleotides agree with TRBD2. Germline V gene sequence: CDR1 KGHSH, CDR2 LQKENI. Trimming removed 8 bases from V and 9 bases from J; junction bases left unmatched: 14. The CDR3 has 14 residues. The CDR3 protein is CASTNTGSGGSQYF. The CDR3 DNA is TGTGCCAGCACTAACACCGGGAGCGGGGGTTCCCAGTACTTC. Variable domain in full (rest from reference TRBV18 and TRBJ2-5): NAGVMQNPRHLVRRRGQEARLRCSPMKGHSHVYWYRQLPEEGLKFMVYLQKENIIDESGMPKERFSAEFPKEGPSILRIQQVVRGDSAAYFCASTNTGSGGSQYFGPGTRLLVL.